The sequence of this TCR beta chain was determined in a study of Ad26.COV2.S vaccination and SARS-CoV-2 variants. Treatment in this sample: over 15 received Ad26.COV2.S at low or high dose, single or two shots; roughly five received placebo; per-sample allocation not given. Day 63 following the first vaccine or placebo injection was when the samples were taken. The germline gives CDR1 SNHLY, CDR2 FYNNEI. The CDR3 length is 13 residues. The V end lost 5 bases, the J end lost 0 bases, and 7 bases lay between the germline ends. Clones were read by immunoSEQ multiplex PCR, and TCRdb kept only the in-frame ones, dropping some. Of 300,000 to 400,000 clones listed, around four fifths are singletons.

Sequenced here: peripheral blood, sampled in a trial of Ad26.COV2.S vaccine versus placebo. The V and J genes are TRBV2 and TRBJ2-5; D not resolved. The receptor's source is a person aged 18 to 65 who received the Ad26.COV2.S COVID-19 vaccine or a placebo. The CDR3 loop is CASSQRNQETQYF. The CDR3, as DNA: TGTGCCAGCAGTCAGAGAAACCAAGAGACCCAGTACTTC. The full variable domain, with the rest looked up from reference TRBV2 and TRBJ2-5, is EPEVTQTPSHQVTQMGQEVILRCVPISNHLYFYWYRQILGQKVEFLVSFYNNEISEKSEIFDDQFSVERPDGSNFTLKIRSTKLEDSAMYFCASSQRNQETQYFGPGTRLLVL.